This record concerns one TCR beta chain sequence. This clonotype has more than one count but fewer than ten. Its antigen has not been determined. Base qualities are not recorded, but no much larger clone differs from it by a single base. The library was obtained by PCR. At the Johns Hopkins FTIC core, DNA from the cultured CD4+ T cells underwent TCR sequencing with the Oncomine TCR Beta short-read assay. The QIAamp micro DNA kit was used to extract genomic DNA from the cultured CD4+ T cells. Oncomine TCR Beta libraries made from cultured CD4+ T cells were pooled using unique dual indexes and sequenced on an Illumina iSeq 100. On the study's bioinformatics: Non-productive sequences were removed, and CDR3s not starting with C, not ending with F or W, or shorter than 7 amino acids were discarded. Antigen-specific clonotypes were identified with the MANAFEST web application by comparing peptide-stimulated wells with reference and other culture wells. To be called positive, a clone needed an FDR below 0.05, an odds ratio above 5, and a productive frequency above 0.1% in at least two of three replicate wells. A clonotype was classed as cross-reactive if the clonotype showed significant expansion both in SARS-CoV-2 spike wells and in at least one common cold coronavirus spike condition. Similarity between CDR3 sequences was evaluated in R version 3.6.1 using Levenshtein distances (stringdist) and unrooted phylogenetic trees (ape). Using fastp trimming at Q25 and MiXCR clonotype assembly, TCRdb reanalyzed the public sequencing data and kept in-frame beta chains. Here each entry gathers all rows of one CDR3 protein and keeps the most common genes and DNA. These V and J calls rely on TCRdb rather than the paper's analysis. This sample lists some 7,000 distinct CDR3 sequences; 30% to 45% were detected once. The top ten clones comprise 20% to 25% of the sample.

Interpreted using the paper, the treatment or condition label stands for: approximately 9-day PBMC culture with coronavirus spike peptide pools or control peptides (ViraFEST assay). CD4+ T cells from unexposed donors were collected before the COVID-19 pandemic (2011-2018). To expand antigen-specific T cells with peptide pools and then pick out the expanded clonotypes through TCR sequencing, the study relied on the ViraFEST assay. Approximately 1.8 million PBMCs per well were cultured in IMDM with roughly 5.5% human AB serum and approximately 10 IU/ml IL-2, plus 10 ug/ml peptide pools. Half of the culture medium was replaced with fresh IL-2-containing medium on days 3 and 7. After approximately eleven days of culture, CD4+ T cells were isolated by negative selection using the EasySep CD4+ T cell isolation kit. As far as cell numbers permitted, CD4+ T cells from unexposed donors were tested for reactivity against SARS-CoV-2 S and N as well as four spike pools from common cold coronaviruses. Ficoll-Paque Plus gradient centrifugation was used to isolate PBMCs from whole blood, and the isolated PBMCs were then either used fresh or cryopreserved at -140C. Triplicate wells were generally used for each culture condition. The leukapheresis product used for the unexposed donors was purchased from a commercial source.

The sample originates from a study of vaccination and CD4 T cells after COVID-19 (dated by TCRdb to the early 2020s). At the level of the whole study: In the convalescent cohort there were six males and four females, among whom were two Hispanic individuals, seven Caucasians, two Asians and one multiracial person. In roughly eleven COVID-19 convalescent patients and a handful of infection-naive healthy vaccine recipients, the spike-specific CD4+ TCR repertoire before mRNA vaccination was compared with the repertoire after mRNA vaccination. Post-vaccine blood samples were collected a median of approximately eleven weeks after the second vaccine dose, ranging from roughly 12 to 250 days. In an earlier paper using these donors, memory CD4+ T cell crossreactivity between SARS-CoV-2 and common cold coronavirus spike proteins was assessed at the TCR clonotype level. Overlapping spike peptide pools from SARS-CoV-2 and from the common cold coronaviruses HCoV-NL63, HCoV-OC43 and HCoV-229E were used as culture stimuli. Control cultures received a CEFX viral epitope pool as the positive control, an HIV-1 Nef peptide pool as the negative control, or no peptide. Post-COVID blood samples from convalescent patients were collected a median of approximately 100 days after diagnosis, with a range of roughly 30 to 170 days. Each participant got two doses of either the Pfizer-BioNTech BNT162b2 vaccine (n=8) or the Moderna mRNA-1273 vaccine (n=2). What the research found in general, with its limitations: In convalescent patients, a median around 85% of post-vaccine SARS-CoV-2-reactive clones were detected only after vaccination, and vaccine-specific priming was suggested by this finding. Of the vaccine-specific clones found in convalescent patients, nearly all (304 of 307) were mono-reactive for SARS-CoV-2 spike instead of being cross-reactive with common cold coronaviruses. The median count of SARS-CoV-2-reactive clonotypes went up from around 21 after infection to a few dozen after vaccination, although the change was not significant. The study included relatively few convalescent patients and did not analyze early timepoints after natural infection.

Relative to germline, V is missing 7 bases and J is missing 4 bases, with 5 bases of the junction outside any gene match. The CDR3 spans 13 residues, from the cysteine through the phenylalanine. Of all the DNA, just the CDR3 is kept, 39 bases in frame from base 1. Sequences MNHNS (CDR1) and SASEGT (CDR2) are obtained from the germline V gene. The chain employs TRBV6-1 and TRBJ1-1, with 8 bases matching TRBD1. The sequenced material came from CD4+ T cells from blood, cultured in vitro. This clonotype was sampled from a human donor in good health. This receptor has the CDR3 CASMQGAFTEAFF. DNA sequence: TGTGCCAGCATGCAGGGGGCATTCACTGAAGCTTTCTTT.